This T cell receptor beta chain was captured by sequencing in a study of T cell repertoires and HLA-DP antigens (dated by TCRdb to 2017 to 2018). Some background on the complete study: The study used an in vitro model of CD4+ T cell alloreactivity in which transduced HeLa cells presented allogeneic HLA-DP. One alloantigen differed from self by one peptide-binding groove amino acid, whereas the other differed by ten, modelling structurally similar versus dissimilar alloantigens. Of the three donors, two were male and one was female, with ages ranging from the 18-to-29 band to the 60-to-69 band. An average DNA input of about 210 ng was used for sorted CD137+CD4+ samples, compared with 1,200 ng for pre-culture CD4+ samples.

The immunoSEQ multiplex PCR, with forward primers for 54 TRBV segments and reverse primers for 13 TRBJ segments, was used to amplify TCRB CDR3 regions. Deep resolution, with a target of roughly 200,000 T cell genomes, was applied to the sequencing of pre-culture CD4+ samples. Sequencing of the amplicons on an Illumina HiSeq System generated 87 bp reads spanning the CDR3. Under the source paper's analysis protocol: PCR and sequencing errors in the reads were corrected, and CDR3 regions were defined by aligning to IMGT reference sequences. Synthetic template pools were used to estimate template counts and unique rearrangement counts. Clonality was computed by subtracting Pielou's evenness from 1. The Daley-Smith estimator was used to estimate richness. Repertoire overlap was measured with Morisita's index. Clones found in cultured samples but undetected in the pre-culture repertoire of the corresponding donor were defined as low-abundance clones. The table was pulled from immuneACCESS by TCRdb, which kept in-frame rearrangements only. Such tables lose some clones; where checked, under half of the loss comes from unresolved V genes, and the rest has no known cause. The V and J calls and clone size were taken over from that table, and D and trimming were inferred from the DNA. The sample profile shows almost 90,000 clones; about nine tenths of them were found once. The ten top clones hold roughly 1.6% of the sample.

The full study reports these points: Clonality of sorted CD137+ cells was similar against both alloantigens (around 0.41) and much higher than in pre-culture samples (approximately 0.039). Separate analysis of naive and memory CD4+ repertoires was not performed. Limitations were identified as the inclusion of only three donors, the use of a non-physiological HeLa antigen-presenting system, and the use of total CD4+ responder cells. Clones undetected before culture had an average cumulative frequency of approximately 37% against one allele and 50.6% against the other.

Turning to this clone: No cognate antigen has been identified for it. Base qualities were left out, and no much larger clone turns up one base away.

Untouched CD4+ T cells were isolated from Ficoll-separated PBMC by magnetic bead negative selection, reaching an average purity of nearly 98%. Untouched CD4+ T cells were isolated with magnetic beads from Ficoll-separated PBMC, and a purity of approximately 98% was reached with negligible CD8+ contamination. Peripheral blood mononuclear cells were supplied by the buffy coats of a few healthy blood donors, who served as the study donors. All three donors were CMV seronegative. The DNeasy Blood & Tissue Kit was used for extraction of genomic DNA. Genomic DNA from sorted CD137+CD4+ cells and from pre-culture CD4+ baseline samples of each subject was subjected to TCRB sequencing. From cysteine to phenylalanine, the CDR3 is 15 amino acids long. Kept here is only the CDR3 DNA, which spans 45 bases and is read in frame from base 1. V is clipped by 2 bases and J by 6 bases, and the sequence between their germline boundaries is 14 bases long. From a lookup of the germline V gene, CDR1 and CDR2 are SGDLS and YYNGEE.

The sequence was collected from a man aged 45 to 65 in good health and CMV-seronegative. The V and J segments used are TRBV9 and TRBJ1-4; the D gene assignment is ambiguous. Sequencing used CD4+ T cells from PBMCs. Here the CDR3 is given as CASSVSSIADEKLFF. The DNA sequence is given as TGTGCCAGCAGCGTGTCTAGCATTGCCGATGAAAAACTGTTTTTT.